The TCR beta chain under discussion was sequenced for a study of T cell responses to AZD1222 COVID-19 vaccine. General observations from the study: Donors, mostly white British, included more females; clonal diversity was possibly underestimated. Vaccine-associated CD4 TCRs ranged over spike, dominating at 160-218 and 743-854.

Germline CDR1 reads LNHDA; CDR2 reads SQIVND (reference sequence). The germline V and J ends were trimmed by 5 bases and 4 bases, with 15 bases remaining between them. This CDR3 comprises 15 residues. Assay: immunoSEQ multiplex PCR; the TCRdb copy retains only in-frame clones and omits some. Among over 95,000 clones listed, roughly 87% were seen once. Remarks on this clone: Its antigen remains unidentified.

The sequences come from peripheral blood, collected on day 0 of AZD1222 vaccination. The source of this sequence is an adult in good health. V is TRBV19 and J is TRBJ1-5; a possible D gene is TRBD1 (5 bases). The CDR3 loop reads CASSPGTEFNQPQHF. The CDR3 DNA is TGTGCCAGTAGTCCTGGGACGGAATTTAATCAGCCCCAGCATTTT.